This T cell receptor beta chain came from a study of multiple sclerosis patients with progressive multifocal leukoencephalopathy. The overall study: Multiple sclerosis patients on natalizumab who never developed PML served as longitudinally sampled controls. Study-wide findings and caveats: At PML onset, no shared TRBV or TRBJ gene usage was seen.

Details on this clone: What it binds is unknown.

The CDR3 extends over 13 amino acids. The germline CDR1 and CDR2 sequences are MDHEN and SYDVKM. The junction had 3 bases not matched to a gene; V was cut back by 6 bases and J by 4 bases. Time point meaning: before natalizumab initiation. Clones were read by immunoSEQ multiplex PCR, and TCRdb kept only the in-frame ones, dropping some. This sample has 25,000 to 30,000 clones, with 70% to 90% found just once. The gene calls are TRBV28 and TRBJ1-5; TRBD1 agrees at 7 bases. The TCR was taken from a human donor with multiple sclerosis. What was sequenced was PBMCs. The CDR3 loop is CASSETGNQPQHF. The CDR3 DNA is TGTGCCAGCAGCGAGACAGGGAATCAGCCCCAGCATTTT.